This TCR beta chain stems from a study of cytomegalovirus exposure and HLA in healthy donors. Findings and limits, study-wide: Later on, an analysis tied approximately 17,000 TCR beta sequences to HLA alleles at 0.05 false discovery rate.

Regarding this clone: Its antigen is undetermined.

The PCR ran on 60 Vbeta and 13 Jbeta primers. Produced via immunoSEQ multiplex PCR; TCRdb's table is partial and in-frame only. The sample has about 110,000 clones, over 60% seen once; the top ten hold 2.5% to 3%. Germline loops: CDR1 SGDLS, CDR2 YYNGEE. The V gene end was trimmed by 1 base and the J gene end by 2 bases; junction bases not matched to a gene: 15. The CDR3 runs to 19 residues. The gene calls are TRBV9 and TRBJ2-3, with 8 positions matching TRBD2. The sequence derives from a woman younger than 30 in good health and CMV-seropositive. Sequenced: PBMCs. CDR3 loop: CASSVRSGSPSSYTDTQYF. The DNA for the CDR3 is TGTGCCAGCAGCGTAAGGAGCGGGAGTCCCTCGTCGTACACAGATACGCAGTATTTT. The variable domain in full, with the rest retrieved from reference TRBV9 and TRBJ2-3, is DSGVTQTPKHLITATGQRVTLRCSPRSGDLSVYWYQQSLDQGLQFLIQYYNGEERAKGNILERFSAQQFPDLHSELNLSSLELGDSALYFCASSVRSGSPSSYTDTQYFGPGTRLTVL.